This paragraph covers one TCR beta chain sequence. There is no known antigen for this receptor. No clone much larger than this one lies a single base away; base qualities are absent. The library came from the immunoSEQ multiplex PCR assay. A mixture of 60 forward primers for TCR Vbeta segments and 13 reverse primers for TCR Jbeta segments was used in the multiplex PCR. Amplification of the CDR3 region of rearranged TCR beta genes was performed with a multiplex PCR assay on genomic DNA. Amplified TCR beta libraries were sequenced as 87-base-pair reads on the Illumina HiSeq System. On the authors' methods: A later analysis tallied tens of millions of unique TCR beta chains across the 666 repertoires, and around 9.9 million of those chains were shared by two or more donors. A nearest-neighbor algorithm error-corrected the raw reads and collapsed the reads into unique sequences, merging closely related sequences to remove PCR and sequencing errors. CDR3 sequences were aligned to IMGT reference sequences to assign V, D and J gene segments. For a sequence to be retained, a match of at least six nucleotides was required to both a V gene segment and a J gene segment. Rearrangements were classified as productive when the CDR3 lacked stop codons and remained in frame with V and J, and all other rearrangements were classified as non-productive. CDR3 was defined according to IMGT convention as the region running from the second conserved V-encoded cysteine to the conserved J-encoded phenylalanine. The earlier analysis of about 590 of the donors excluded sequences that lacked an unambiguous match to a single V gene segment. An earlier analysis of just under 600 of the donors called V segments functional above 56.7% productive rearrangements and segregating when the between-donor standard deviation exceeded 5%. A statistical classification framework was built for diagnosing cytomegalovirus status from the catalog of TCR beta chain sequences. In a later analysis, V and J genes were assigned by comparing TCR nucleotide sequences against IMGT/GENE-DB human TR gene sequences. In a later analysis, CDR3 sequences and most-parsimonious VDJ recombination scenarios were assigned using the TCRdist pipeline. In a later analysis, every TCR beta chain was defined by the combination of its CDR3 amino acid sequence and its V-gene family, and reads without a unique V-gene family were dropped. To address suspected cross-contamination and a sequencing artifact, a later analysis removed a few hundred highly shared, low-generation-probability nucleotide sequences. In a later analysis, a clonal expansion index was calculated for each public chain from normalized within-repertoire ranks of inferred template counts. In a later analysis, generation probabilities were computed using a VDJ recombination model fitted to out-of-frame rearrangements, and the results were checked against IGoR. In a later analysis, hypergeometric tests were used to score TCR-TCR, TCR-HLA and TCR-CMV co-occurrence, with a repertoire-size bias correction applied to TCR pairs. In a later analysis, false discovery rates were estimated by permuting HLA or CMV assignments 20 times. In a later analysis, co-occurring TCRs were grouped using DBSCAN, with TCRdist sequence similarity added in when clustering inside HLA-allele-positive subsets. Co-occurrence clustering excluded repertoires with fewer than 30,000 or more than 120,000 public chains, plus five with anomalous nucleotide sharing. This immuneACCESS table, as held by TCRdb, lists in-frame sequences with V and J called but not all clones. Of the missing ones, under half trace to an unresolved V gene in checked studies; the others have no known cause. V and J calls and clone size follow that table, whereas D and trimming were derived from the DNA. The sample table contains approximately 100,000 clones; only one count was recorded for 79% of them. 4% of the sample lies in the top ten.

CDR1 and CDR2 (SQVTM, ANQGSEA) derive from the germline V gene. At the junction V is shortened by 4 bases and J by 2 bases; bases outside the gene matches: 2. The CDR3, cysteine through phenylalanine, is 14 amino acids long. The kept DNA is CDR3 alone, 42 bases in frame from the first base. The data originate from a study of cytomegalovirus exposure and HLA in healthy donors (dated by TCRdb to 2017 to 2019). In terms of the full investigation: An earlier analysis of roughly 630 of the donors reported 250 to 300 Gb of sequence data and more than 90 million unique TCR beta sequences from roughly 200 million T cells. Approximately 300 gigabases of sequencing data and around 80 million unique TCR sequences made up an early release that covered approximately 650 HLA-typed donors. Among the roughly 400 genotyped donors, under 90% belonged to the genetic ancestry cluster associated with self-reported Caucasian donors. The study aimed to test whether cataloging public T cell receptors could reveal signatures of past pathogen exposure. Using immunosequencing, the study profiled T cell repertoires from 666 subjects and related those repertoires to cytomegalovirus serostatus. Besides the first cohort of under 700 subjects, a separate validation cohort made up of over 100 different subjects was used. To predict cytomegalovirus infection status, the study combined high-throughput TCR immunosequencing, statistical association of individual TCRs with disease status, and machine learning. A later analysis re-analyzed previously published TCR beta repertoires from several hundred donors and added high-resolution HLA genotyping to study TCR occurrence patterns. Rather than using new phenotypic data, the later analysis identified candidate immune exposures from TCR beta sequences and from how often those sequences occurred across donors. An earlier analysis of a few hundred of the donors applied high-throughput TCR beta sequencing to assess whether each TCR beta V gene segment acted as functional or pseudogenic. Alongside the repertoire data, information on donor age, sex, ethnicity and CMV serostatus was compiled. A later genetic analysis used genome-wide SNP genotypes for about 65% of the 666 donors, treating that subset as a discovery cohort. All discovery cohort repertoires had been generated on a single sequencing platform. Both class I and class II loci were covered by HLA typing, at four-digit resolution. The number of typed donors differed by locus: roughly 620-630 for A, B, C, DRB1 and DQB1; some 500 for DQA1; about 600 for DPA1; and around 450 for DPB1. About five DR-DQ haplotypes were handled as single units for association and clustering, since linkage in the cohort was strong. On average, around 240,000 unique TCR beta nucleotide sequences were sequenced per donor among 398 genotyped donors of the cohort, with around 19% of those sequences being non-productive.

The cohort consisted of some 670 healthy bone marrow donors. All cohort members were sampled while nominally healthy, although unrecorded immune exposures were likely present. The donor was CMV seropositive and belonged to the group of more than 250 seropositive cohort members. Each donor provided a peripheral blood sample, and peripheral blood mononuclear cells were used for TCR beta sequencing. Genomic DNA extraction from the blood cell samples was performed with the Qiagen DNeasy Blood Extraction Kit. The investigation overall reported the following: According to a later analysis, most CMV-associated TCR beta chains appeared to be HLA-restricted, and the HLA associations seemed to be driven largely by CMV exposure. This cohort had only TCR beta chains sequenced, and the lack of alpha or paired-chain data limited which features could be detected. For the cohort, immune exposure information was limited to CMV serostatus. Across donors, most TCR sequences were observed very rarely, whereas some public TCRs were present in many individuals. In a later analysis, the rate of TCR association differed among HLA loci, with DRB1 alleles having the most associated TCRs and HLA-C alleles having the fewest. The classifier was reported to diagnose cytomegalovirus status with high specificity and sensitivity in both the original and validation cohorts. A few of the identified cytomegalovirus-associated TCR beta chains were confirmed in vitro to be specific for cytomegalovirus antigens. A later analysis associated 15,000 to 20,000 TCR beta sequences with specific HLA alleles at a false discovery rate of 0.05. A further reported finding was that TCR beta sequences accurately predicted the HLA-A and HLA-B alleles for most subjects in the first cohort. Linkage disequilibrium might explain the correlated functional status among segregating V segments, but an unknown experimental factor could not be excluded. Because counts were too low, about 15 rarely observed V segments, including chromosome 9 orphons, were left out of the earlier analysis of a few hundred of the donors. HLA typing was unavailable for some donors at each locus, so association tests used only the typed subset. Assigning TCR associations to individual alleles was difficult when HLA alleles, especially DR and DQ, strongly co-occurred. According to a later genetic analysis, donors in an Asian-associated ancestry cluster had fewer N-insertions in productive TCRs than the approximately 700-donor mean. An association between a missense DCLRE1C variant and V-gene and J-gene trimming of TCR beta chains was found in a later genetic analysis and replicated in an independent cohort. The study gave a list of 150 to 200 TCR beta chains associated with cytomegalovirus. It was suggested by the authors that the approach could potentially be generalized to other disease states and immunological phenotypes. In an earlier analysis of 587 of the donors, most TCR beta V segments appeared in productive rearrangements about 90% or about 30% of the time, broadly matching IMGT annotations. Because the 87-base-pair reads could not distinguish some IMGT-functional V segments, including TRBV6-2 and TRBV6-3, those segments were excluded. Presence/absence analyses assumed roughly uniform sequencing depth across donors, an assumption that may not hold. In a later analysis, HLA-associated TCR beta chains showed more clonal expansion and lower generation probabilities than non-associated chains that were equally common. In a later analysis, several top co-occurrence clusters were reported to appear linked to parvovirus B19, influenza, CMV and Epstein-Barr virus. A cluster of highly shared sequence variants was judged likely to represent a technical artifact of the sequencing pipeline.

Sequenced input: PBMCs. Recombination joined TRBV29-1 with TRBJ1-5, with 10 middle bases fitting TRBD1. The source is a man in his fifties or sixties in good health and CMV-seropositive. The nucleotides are TGCAGCGTTGCCGGGACAGGGGGCAATCAGCCCCAGCATTTT. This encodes CSVAGTGGNQPQHF.